This T cell receptor beta chain was identified in a study of blood T cells in healthy people across ages. Overall study findings and caveats: TCR beta diversity correlated strongly with naive T cell percentage. Getting older went along with TCR beta diversity per million T cells dropping roughly linearly. PBMCs that were unsorted prevented a conclusive naive versus antigen-experienced comparison.

This clonotype came up a few times. No antigen is known for it. Then a second PCR, running about 6 to 12 cycles, was carried out with a sample-barcoded 5' primer and a J-beta primer mix. Each CDR3 protein is one row after TCRdb ran MiXCR on the 5' RACE reads. The table shows over 1,500,000 distinct CDR3 sequences, with 40% to 55% occurring only once. The study recruited healthy Caucasian donors from Russia who were aged about 6 to 95. CDR1 DFQATT and CDR2 SNEGSKA come from the germline V gene (reference sequence). This CDR3 has 15 residues. V was trimmed by 1 base and J by 8 bases, leaving 18 bases between them.

The sequenced sample consisted of blood. This TCR was recovered from a woman aged 40 to 50 in good health. The V call is TRBV20-1, the J call TRBJ2-1; the D is unclear. CDR3 coding DNA: TGCAGTGCTAGAGCTTTAGGGTCCCTCCGCGATGAGCAGTTCTTC. This sequence encodes CSARALGSLRDEQFF.